These T cell receptor beta chains were read from a single sample in a study of identical twins. One entry per CDR3 protein, called by TCRdb with MiXCR from the 5' RACE reads. Of hundreds of thousands of distinct CDR3 sequences listed, more than 6.5% were seen once; the top ten hold 0.98%. This sample also belongs to another study, concerning yellow fever vaccine responses in identical twins.

The source material was PBMCs. Receptors originate from a woman aged 18 to 35 in good health. Both conserved end residues are part of each CDR3. The D gene is left open where the match is weak. Clone size is given for some rows only: seen once, a few or many times, or a class if the clone is expanded.

j_gene,v_gene,d_gene,abundance,CDR3nt,CDR3aa
TRBJ2-1,TRBV5-1,TRBD2,.,TGCGCCAGCAGCTTGGAGACTAGCGGGAGTGGTGAGCAGTTCTTC,CASSLETSGSGEQFF
TRBJ2-7,TRBV12-3/TRBV12-4,TRBD1,many,TGTGCCAGCAGTTATGACAGGGAACTGTCCTACGAGCAGTACTTC,CASSYDRELSYEQYF
TRBJ2-2,TRBV2,TRBD2,.,TGTGCCAGCGCGCTAGCGGGGGGGCCCACCGGGGAGCTGTTTTTT,CASALAGGPTGELFF
TRBJ2-1,TRBV29-1,.,many,TGCAGCGTCAGGGTAAATGAGCAGTTCTTC,CSVRVNEQFF
TRBJ2-3,TRBV25-1,.,.,TGTGCCAGCAGTGATCCACGCCGAGGGATAGCGGGCACAGATACGCAGTATTTT,CASSDPRRGIAGTDTQYF
TRBJ1-1,TRBV6-1,TRBD1,.,TGTGCCAGCAGCTCCACAGGGGGGCTCACTGAAGCTTTCTTT,CASSSTGGLTEAFF
TRBJ2-7,TRBV7-6,TRBD2,.,TGTGCCAGCAGCCGGACAGATAGCGGGGGGAGCTCCTACGAGCAGTACTTC,CASSRTDSGGSSYEQYF
TRBJ1-4,TRBV6-1,TRBD1,few,TGTGCCAGCAAGTCCGGGACAGTTTTGGAAAAACTGTTTTTT,CASKSGTVLEKLFF
TRBJ2-2,TRBV20-1,.,few,TGCAGTGCTAGCCTCGACAGTCCGAACACCGGGGAGCTGTTTTTT,CSASLDSPNTGELFF
TRBJ2-3,TRBV27,TRBD2,.,TGTGCCAGCAGTTCCACTAGCGGGGGGGGGGTAGATACGCAGTATTTT,CASSSTSGGGVDTQYF
TRBJ2-2,TRBV4-2,.,few,TGTGCCAGCAGCCAAGTCCAGGGTGGAACCGGGGAGCTGTTTTTT,CASSQVQGGTGELFF
TRBJ2-1,TRBV5-1,.,few,TGCGCCAGCAGCTGGGAGGGGGCGTCCTACAATGAGCAGTTCTTC,CASSWEGASYNEQFF
TRBJ2-5,TRBV5-1,TRBD2,many,TGCGCCAGCAGCTTCCGACTAGCGGGGTTCCAAGAGACCCAGTACTTC,CASSFRLAGFQETQYF
TRBJ2-6,TRBV2,.,.,TGTGCCAGCAGCCCCGGTCGGGAATCTGGGGCCAACGTCCTGACTTTC,CASSPGRESGANVLTF
TRBJ2-7,TRBV5-1,.,many,TGCGCCAGCAGCTTGGAATCTACGGCCCCCTACGAGCAGTACTTC,CASSLESTAPYEQYF
TRBJ2-5,TRBV7-2,TRBD1,.,TGTGCCAGCAGCTCCGGACAGGGGGGGCGTGGGACCCAGTACTTC,CASSSGQGGRGTQYF
TRBJ2-7,TRBV3-1,.,few,TGTGCCAGCAGCCAGCACGGGTTCTCCTACGAGCAGTACTTC,CASSQHGFSYEQYF
TRBJ2-1,TRBV6-1,.,many,TGTGCCAGCAGTGGGGGTCGTACAGGAGCCTACAATGAGCAGTTCTTC,CASSGGRTGAYNEQFF
TRBJ1-1,TRBV10-3,.,many,TGTGCCATCAGCCCTCGGGGAGGAGAGAACACTGAAGCTTTCTTT,CAISPRGGENTEAFF
TRBJ1-4,TRBV28,TRBD1,.,TGTGCCAGCAGAACACCTTCGAGGGGGCGCGGAGAAAAACTGTTTTTT,CASRTPSRGRGEKLFF
TRBJ2-1,TRBV20-1,.,many,TGCAGTGCCGCGGACCCCCCCCTCGGTGAGCAGTTCTTC,CSAADPPLGEQFF
TRBJ2-2,TRBV7-9,TRBD1,many,TGTGCCAGCAGACCCGGGACAGCGAACACCGGGGAGCTGTTTTTT,CASRPGTANTGELFF
TRBJ2-1,TRBV2,.,.,TGTGCCAGCAGGGGGCAGGGTAAAAATGAGCAGTTCTTC,CASRGQGKNEQFF
TRBJ2-7,TRBV27,.,many,TGTGCCAGCTCACTGGGCGTGGGCACCTACGAGCAGTACTTC,CASSLGVGTYEQYF
TRBJ2-7,TRBV28,.,few,TGTGCCAGCAGTTTATCGGGGGGCACGACTTCCTACGAGCAGTACTTC,CASSLSGGTTSYEQYF
TRBJ2-7,TRBV5-1,TRBD1,many,TGCGCCAGCAGCTTGGAGGACAGGGCCTACGAGCAGTACTTC,CASSLEDRAYEQYF
TRBJ2-2,TRBV15,.,.,TGTGCCACCAGCAGAGATCCGGGGTTAGGCGGGGAGCTGTTTTTT,CATSRDPGLGGELFF
TRBJ2-3,TRBV25-1,.,.,TGTGCCAGCAGTGAATACGATGAGGCAGATACGCAGTATTTT,CASSEYDEADTQYF
TRBJ1-1,TRBV5-1,TRBD1,few,TGCGCCAGCAGCCCTGGGACAGGGCACACTGAAGCTTTCTTT,CASSPGTGHTEAFF
TRBJ2-5,TRBV29-1,TRBD1,few,TGCAGCGTAAGACCGGGACAGGGCTTTGAGACCCAGTACTTC,CSVRPGQGFETQYF
TRBJ1-3,TRBV5-1,.,.,TGCGCCAGCAGCCAGGGTGTCTCTGGAAACACCATATATTTT,CASSQGVSGNTIYF